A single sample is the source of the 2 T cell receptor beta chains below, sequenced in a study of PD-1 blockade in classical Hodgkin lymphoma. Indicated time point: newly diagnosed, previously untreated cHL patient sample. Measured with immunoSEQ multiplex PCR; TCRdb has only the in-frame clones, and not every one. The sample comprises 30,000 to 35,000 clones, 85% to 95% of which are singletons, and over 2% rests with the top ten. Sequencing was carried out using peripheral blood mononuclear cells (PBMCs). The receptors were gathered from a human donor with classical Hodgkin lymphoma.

The CDR3 region is CASSPPRLYGYTF. CDR3 nucleotides: TGTGCCAGCTCACCACCACGCTTGTATGGCTACACCTTC. V is TRBV18 and J is TRBJ1-2; D call uncertain. This CDR3 region has 13 residues. The V and J ends lost 0 bases and 5 bases respectively, with 7 bases between them. The germline V gene has CDR1 KGHSH and CDR2 LQKENI.

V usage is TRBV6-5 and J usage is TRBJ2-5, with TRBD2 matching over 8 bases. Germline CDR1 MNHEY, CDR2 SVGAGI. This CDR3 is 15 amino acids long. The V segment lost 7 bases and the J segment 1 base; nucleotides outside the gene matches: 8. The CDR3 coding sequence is TGTGCCAGCACCGGGACTAGAGGGGTCCAAGAGACCCAGTACTTC. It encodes CASTGTRGVQETQYF.